These 8 T cell receptor beta chains share one sample of origin, sequenced in a study of identical twins. Each CDR3 protein gets one entry after TCRdb re-called the 5' RACE reads with MiXCR. The table has under 900,000 distinct CDR3 sequences, roughly an eighth seen once. These data were likewise used in another study, on yellow fever vaccine responses in identical twins.

Sequencing was carried out using PBMCs. Receptor source: a woman between 18 and 29 years old in good health.

The V and J genes are TRBV5-1 and TRBJ2-1; 8 nucleotides align to TRBD2. CDR3 length: 16 amino acids. Germline V gene lookup returns CDR1 SGHRS and CDR2 YFSETQ. V lost 0 bases and J lost 8; bases outside the gene matches: 10. The DNA of the CDR3 is TGCGCCAGCAGCTTGGGCCCAGGGACTAGTTCCTATGAGCAGTTCTTC. Translation: CASSLGPGTSSYEQFF.

This clonotype appeared many times. The V call is TRBV4-1, the J call TRBJ2-4; TRBD2 aligns across 11 bases. This CDR3 spans 15 amino acids. The V and J ends lost 2 bases and 7 bases, in that order; junction bases with no gene match: 4. CDR1 and CDR2 from the germline V gene are MGHRA and YSYEKL. The CDR3 is CASSQPTSGVNIQYF. The CDR3 region has the DNA TGCGCCAGCAGCCAACCGACTAGCGGGGTCAACATTCAGTACTTC.

This chain uses TRBV27 with TRBJ2-2; either TRBD1 or TRBD2 may supply D (6 bases each). V was clipped by 3 bases and J by 6 bases, with 11 bases between them. The germline V gene encodes CDR1 MNHEY and CDR2 SMNVEV (reference sequence). The CDR3 is made up of 14 amino acids. CDR3 loop: CASSLGGWAGELFF. The CDR3 DNA is TGTGCCAGCAGTTTGGGGGGCTGGGCCGGGGAGCTGTTTTTT.

The chain recombines TRBV27 with TRBJ2-3, with 9 bases identical to TRBD2. After removal of 3 bases from V and 4 bases from J, the junction contained 11 bases not matched to a gene. Germline loops: CDR1 MNHEY, CDR2 SMNVEV (reference sequence). The CDR3 is made up of 17 amino acids. CDR3 nucleotide sequence: TGTGCCAGCAGTTTCACCGGACGTAGCGGGAGCCCAGATACGCAGTATTTT. Encoded protein: CASSFTGRSGSPDTQYF.

This clonotype was recorded at least ten times. The chain joins TRBV12-3 or TRBV12-4 to TRBJ2-6, with D possibly TRBD2 on 6 matching bases. Trimming removed 6 bases at V and 2 bases at J, with 11 bases between. This CDR3 region has 15 residues. The CDR3 loop reads CASSLLAAGANVLTF. CDR3 DNA sequence: TGTGCCAGCAGCTTATTAGCGGCTGGGGCCAACGTCCTGACTTTC.

The rearrangement joins TRBV28 to TRBJ1-2, with 8 bases identical to TRBD1. The CDR3 has 18 amino acids. The V segment lost 4 bases and the J segment 7 bases; nucleotides outside the gene matches: 20. The germline V gene has CDR1 MDHEN and CDR2 SYDVKM. DNA for the CDR3: TGTGCCAGCAGTTCCCTAGGGACAGGAACTGGGGCAGCTGGTGGCTACACCTTC. Its translation is CASSSLGTGTGAAGGYTF.

This clonotype has just one count. The J gene is TRBJ2-3, the V gene TRBV20-1, with D unclear. V lost 6 bases, J lost 8 bases, and 15 bases lay in between. CDR3 length: 12 residues. Per the germline V gene, CDR1 is DFQATT and CDR2 is SNEGSKA (reference sequence). CDR3 in amino acids: CSALDQSGTQYF. CDR3 nucleotides: TGCAGTGCCCTGGACCAGTCCGGTACGCAGTATTTT.

This clonotype was picked up a small number of times. The genes are TRBV2 and TRBJ2-3, with D uncertain. CDR3 length: 12 residues. V was trimmed by 6 bases and J by 6 bases, leaving 10 bases between them. The germline V gene has CDR1 SNHLY and CDR2 FYNNEI. DNA of the CDR3: TGTGCCAGCAGAACGAACGCGGATACGCAGTATTTT. Its protein is CASRTNADTQYF.